This T cell receptor beta chain was captured in a study of blood T cells in healthy people across ages. Samples each yielded at least 5 micrograms of total RNA. As for this clonotype: Its specificity is unknown.

A second PCR, run for about 7 to 11 cycles, used a sample-barcoded 5' primer plus a J-beta primer mix. From the 5' RACE reads, TCRdb called clonotypes with MiXCR, one entry per CDR3 protein. This repertoire shows over 1,500,000 distinct CDR3 sequences, 49% found once; its top ten account for 2.1%. Findings and limits, study-wide: CMV status of donors was unknown, possibly confounding expanded clonotype changes.

The origin of this receptor is a woman between 35 and 50 years old in good health. Sequences were obtained from blood.

CDR3 coding DNA: TGCGCCAGCAGCCAAGCGATCCTAAGCGGACCGCAGTACTTC. Protein sequence: CASSQAILSGPQYF. This chain links TRBV4-3 with TRBJ2-5; D perhaps matches TRBD2 (5 bases). CDR1 and CDR2 (germline): LGHNA, YSLEER. Trimming pared 1 base from V and 11 bases from J, leaving 17 bases between. This CDR3 region has 14 residues.